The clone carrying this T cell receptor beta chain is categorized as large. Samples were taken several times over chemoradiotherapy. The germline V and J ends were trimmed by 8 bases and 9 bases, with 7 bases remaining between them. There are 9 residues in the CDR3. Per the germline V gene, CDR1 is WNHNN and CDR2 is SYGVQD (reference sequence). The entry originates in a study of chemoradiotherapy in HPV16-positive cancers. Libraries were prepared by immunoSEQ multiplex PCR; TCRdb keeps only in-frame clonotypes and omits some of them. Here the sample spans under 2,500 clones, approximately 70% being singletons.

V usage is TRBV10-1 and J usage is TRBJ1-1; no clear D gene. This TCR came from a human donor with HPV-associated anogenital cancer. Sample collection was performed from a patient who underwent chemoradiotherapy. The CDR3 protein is CASGPQAFF. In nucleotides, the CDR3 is TGCGCCAGCGGGCCTCAAGCTTTCTTT.